Below are 20 T cell receptor beta chains sequenced from a single sample in a study of control samples from healthy donors and cancer patients. TCRdb's table, derived via immunoSEQ multiplex PCR, lists solely in-frame clones and lacks some. The table includes roughly 98,000 clones, 80% to 95% detected once. Material: blood. These receptors were taken from a man between 18 and 29 years old in good health.

This sequence joins TRBV2 and TRBJ1-5; no definite D call. With 6 bases removed from V and 0 bases from J, the gap between germline ends came to 9 bases. The germline gives CDR1 SNHLY, CDR2 FYNNEI. This CDR3 is 14 amino acids long. CDR3 coding DNA: TGTGCCAGCAGAGACGGGGATAGCAATCAGCCCCAGCATTTT. This codes for CASRDGDSNQPQHF.

V gene TRBV2 combines with J gene TRBJ1-1, with TRBD1 matching over 9 bases. Germline V gives CDR1 SNHLY, CDR2 FYNNEI. J lost 0 bases, V lost 5 bases, and 4 bases had no gene match. The length of the CDR3 is 15 residues. The CDR3 is CASSTGGGMNTEAFF. The CDR3 bases are TGTGCCAGCAGTACAGGGGGCGGGATGAACACTGAAGCTTTCTTT. The variable domain in full, completed from reference TRBV2 and TRBJ1-1, reads EPEVTQTPSHQVTQMGQEVILRCVPISNHLYFYWYRQILGQKVEFLVSFYNNEISEKSEIFDDQFSVERPDGSNFTLKIRSTKLEDSAMYFCASSTGGGMNTEAFFGQGTRLTVV.

This rearrangement joins TRBV6-6 to TRBJ1-1, with 9 positions matching TRBD1. V lost 3 bases and J lost 1; bases outside the gene matches: 3. Germline values: CDR1 MNHNY, CDR2 SVGAGI (reference sequence). This CDR3 has 15 residues. CDR3 sequence (DNA): TGTGCCAGCAGTTATCGGACAGGGGCGAACACTGAAGCTTTCTTT. It encodes CASSYRTGANTEAFF.

The chain combines TRBV18 with TRBJ2-1; 15 bases match TRBD2. Germline CDR1 reads KGHSH; CDR2 reads LQKENI. The CDR3 loop spans 19 amino acids. Germline trimming cut 2 bases from V and 5 bases from J; bases unmatched to any gene: 10. The CDR3 bases are TGTGCCAGCTCACCAGCCCTGGGGACTAGCGGGAGGAGAGACAATGAGCAGTTCTTC. Translated: CASSPALGTSGRRDNEQFF. The full variable domain, completed using reference TRBV18 and TRBJ2-1, is NAGVMQNPRHLVRRRGQEARLRCSPMKGHSHVYWYRQLPEEGLKFMVYLQKENIIDESGMPKERFSAEFPKEGPSILRIQQVVRGDSAAYFCASSPALGTSGRRDNEQFFGPGTRLTVL.

The rearrangement joins TRBV27 to TRBJ1-2; the D gene is possibly TRBD1 (5 bases). Trimming stripped 0 bases from V and 8 bases from J, with 16 bases between. Germline CDR1 is MNHEY and CDR2 is SMNVEV (reference sequence). This CDR3 spans 15 amino acids. CDR3 amino acids: CASSLSTARASGYTF. In nucleotides, the CDR3 is TGTGCCAGCAGTTTATCGACAGCACGGGCATCCGGCTACACCTTC.

J is TRBJ1-6 and V is TRBV9; D might be TRBD1 (5 bases). V was clipped by 4 bases and J by 9 bases, with 11 bases between them. Germline assignment: CDR1 SGDLS and CDR2 YYNGEE. This CDR3 is built from 13 residues. The CDR3 loop reads CASSTSTASPLHF. The DNA for the CDR3 is TGTGCCAGCAGCACCTCGACAGCTTCACCCCTCCACTTT.

The chain carries TRBV27 and TRBJ1-1, with 9 bases aligning to TRBD1. Trimming took 10 bases from V and 0 from J; bases not matched to a gene: 9. Germline-derived CDR1 and CDR2 are MNHEY and SMNVEV (reference sequence). The CDR3 runs 15 residues. Here the CDR3 reads CATKDRGGLNTEAFF. In DNA, the CDR3 is TGTGCCACCAAGGACAGGGGCGGACTGAACACTGAAGCTTTCTTT.

The chain couples TRBV4-1 to TRBJ2-1; D is undetermined. The CDR3 consists of 11 residues. Trimming removed 6 bases from V and 4 bases from J, with 4 bases in between. The germline gives CDR1 MGHRA, CDR2 YSYEKL. For the CDR3, the DNA is TGCGCCAGCAGACAATACAATGAGCAGTTCTTC. It is translated as CASRQYNEQFF.

The V and J genes are TRBV27 and TRBJ1-1; 7 bases are shared with TRBD1. Germline V gene sequence: CDR1 MNHEY, CDR2 SMNVEV (reference sequence). Losses at the gene ends were 6 bases for V and 4 bases for J; bases not matched to a gene: 5. The CDR3 consists of 13 residues. CDR3 sequence reads: CASRPGGVTEAFF. For the CDR3, the DNA is TGTGCCAGCAGGCCAGGGGGGGTCACTGAAGCTTTCTTT.

The rearrangement joins TRBV4-1 to TRBJ2-7; 8 nucleotides align to TRBD1. The V gene end was trimmed by 3 bases and the J gene end by 4 bases; junction bases not matched to a gene: 8. This CDR3 spans 15 amino acids. The germline gives CDR1 MGHRA, CDR2 YSYEKL. Written as DNA, the CDR3 is TGCGCCAGCAGCCATCCGGGGACAGGCGGTTACGAGCAGTACTTC. Protein product: CASSHPGTGGYEQYF.

This clone has only a few counts. The J gene is TRBJ1-1, the V gene TRBV6-6; D remains ambiguous. The CDR3 covers 11 residues. Germline V gives CDR1 MNHNY, CDR2 SVGAGI (reference sequence). The ends were cut back, 7 bases at V and 4 bases at J, with 7 bases in the middle. The CDR3 here is CASITITEAFF. CDR3 in DNA: TGTGCCAGCATAACGATCACTGAAGCTTTCTTT.

The J gene is TRBJ2-7, the V gene TRBV28; TRBD1 matches at 8 bases. CDR1 is MDHEN, CDR2 SYDVKM, per germline. CDR3 length equals 15 residues. Losses at the gene ends were 2 bases for V and 1 base for J; bases not matched to a gene: 4. The CDR3 DNA is TGTGCCAGCAGTTTAGCCCAGGGGGCTTCCTACGAGCAGTACTTC. Its protein is CASSLAQGASYEQYF.

The V call is TRBV6-6, the J call TRBJ1-4; D is undetermined. Looked up from germline, CDR1 is MNHNY and CDR2 is SVGAGI (reference sequence). The V end was cut by 4 bases, the J end by 0 bases, with 0 bases between. The CDR3 extends over 12 amino acids. This chain's CDR3 is CASSSTNEKLFF. CDR3 in DNA: TGTGCCAGCAGTTCAACTAATGAAAAACTGTTTTTT.

This clone was picked up a small number of times. The CDR3 sequence: CASSVVGTNTGELFF. CDR3 coding DNA: TGTGCCAGCAGCGTAGTGGGGACTAACACCGGGGAGCTGTTTTTT. V usage is TRBV9 and J usage is TRBJ2-2; tentatively, D is TRBD2 (6 bases). The CDR3 sequence is 15 residues long. Germline V CDR1 and CDR2: SGDLS, YYNGEE. V lost 0 bases to trimming and J lost 2 bases, with 8 bases between them.

The chain links TRBV9 to TRBJ2-1; unclear D gene. CDR1 is SGDLS, CDR2 YYNGEE, per germline. The V and J ends lost 0 bases and 8 bases respectively, with 12 bases between them. This CDR3 comprises 14 residues. The CDR3 region has the DNA TGTGCCAGCAGCGTAGGAGCAGGACCCCATGAGCAGTTCTTC. This gives the protein CASSVGAGPHEQFF. Drawing the rest from reference TRBV9 and TRBJ2-1, the complete variable domain is DSGVTQTPKHLITATGQRVTLRCSPRSGDLSVYWYQQSLDQGLQFLIQYYNGEERAKGNILERFSAQQFPDLHSELNLSSLELGDSALYFCASSVGAGPHEQFFGPGTRLTVL.

The CDR3 nucleotides are TGCGCCAGCAGCTCCCTGCCTCCCGGACAGGGGGCGCAGGACTATGGCTACACCTTC. As protein: CASSSLPPGQGAQDYGYTF. This sequence joins TRBV5-1 and TRBJ1-2; 11 nucleotides match TRBD1. CDR1 SGHRS and CDR2 YFSETQ come from the germline V gene. CDR3 size: 19 residues. V lost 3 bases and J lost 3; bases outside the gene matches: 16.

This chain links TRBV30 with TRBJ1-2; unclear D gene. The CDR3 is 12 amino acids. Trimming left V 3 bases short and J 7 bases short, with 12 bases between. Germline V gives CDR1 GTSNPN, CDR2 SVGIG (reference sequence). The CDR3 coding sequence is TGTGCCTGGAGAGACATCTCCTCTGGCTACACCTTC. This codes for CAWRDISSGYTF. The whole variable domain, remainder taken from reference TRBV30 and TRBJ1-2, is SQTIHQWPATLVQPVGSPLSLECTVEGTSNPNLYWYRQAAGRGLQLLFYSVGIGQISSEVPQNLSASRPQDRQFILSSKKLLLSDSGFYLCAWRDISSGYTFGSGTRLTVV.

The rearrangement links TRBV6-5 to TRBJ1-2; D not resolved. V was pared by 7 bases and J by 0 bases, with 15 bases between. Germline CDR1 and CDR2: MNHEY and SVGAGI. This CDR3 comprises 15 residues. CDR3 region: CASIPLGMTNYGYTF. Here the CDR3 DNA reads TGTGCCAGCATTCCTCTGGGGATGACTAACTATGGCTACACCTTC.

The rearrangement uses TRBV7-3 and TRBJ2-7, with TRBD1 matching over 11 bases. The trim removed 5 bases at V and 7 bases at J, leaving 4 bases unmatched. Germline CDR1 SGHTA, CDR2 FQGTGA. This CDR3 is 13 amino acids long. The chain's CDR3 is CASSADRGQEQYF. Written as DNA, the CDR3 is TGTGCCAGCAGCGCGGACAGGGGGCAGGAGCAGTACTTC.

J is TRBJ2-7 and V is TRBV24-1, with D unclear. The CDR3 runs to 11 residues. Per germline, CDR1 KGHDR and CDR2 SFDVKD. V gave up 9 bases and J gave up 0 bases, with 5 bases separating them. The DNA of the CDR3 is TGTGCCACCGACAACTCCTACGAGCAGTACTTC. It specifies CATDNSYEQYF.